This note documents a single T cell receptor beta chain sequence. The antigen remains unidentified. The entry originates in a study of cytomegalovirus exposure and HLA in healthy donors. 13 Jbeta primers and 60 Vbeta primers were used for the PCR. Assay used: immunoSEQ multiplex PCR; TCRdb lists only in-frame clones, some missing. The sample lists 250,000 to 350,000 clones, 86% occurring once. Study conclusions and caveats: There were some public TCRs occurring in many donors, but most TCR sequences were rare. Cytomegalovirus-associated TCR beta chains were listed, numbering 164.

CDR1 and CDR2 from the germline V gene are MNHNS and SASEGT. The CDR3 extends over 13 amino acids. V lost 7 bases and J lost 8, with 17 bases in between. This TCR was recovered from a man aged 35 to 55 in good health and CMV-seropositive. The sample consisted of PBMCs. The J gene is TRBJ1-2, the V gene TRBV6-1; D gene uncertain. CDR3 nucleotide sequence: TGTGCCAGCATCCCCCAGTACGAACTAGGCTACACCTTC. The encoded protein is CASIPQYELGYTF.